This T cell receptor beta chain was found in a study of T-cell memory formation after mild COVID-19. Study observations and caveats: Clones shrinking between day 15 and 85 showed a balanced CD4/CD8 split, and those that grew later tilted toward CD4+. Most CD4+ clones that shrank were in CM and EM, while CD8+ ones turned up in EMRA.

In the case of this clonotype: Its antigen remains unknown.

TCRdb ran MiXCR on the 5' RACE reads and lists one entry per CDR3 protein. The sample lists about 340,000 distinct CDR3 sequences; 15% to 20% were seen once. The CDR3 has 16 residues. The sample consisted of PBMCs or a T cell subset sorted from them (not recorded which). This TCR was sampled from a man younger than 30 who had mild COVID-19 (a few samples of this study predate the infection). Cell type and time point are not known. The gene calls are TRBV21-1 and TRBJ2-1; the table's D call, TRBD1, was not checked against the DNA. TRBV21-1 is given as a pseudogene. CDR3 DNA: TGTGCCAGCAGCAAAGAAGGGGGTGGATCCTACAATGAGCAGTTCTTC. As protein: CASSKEGGGSYNEQFF.